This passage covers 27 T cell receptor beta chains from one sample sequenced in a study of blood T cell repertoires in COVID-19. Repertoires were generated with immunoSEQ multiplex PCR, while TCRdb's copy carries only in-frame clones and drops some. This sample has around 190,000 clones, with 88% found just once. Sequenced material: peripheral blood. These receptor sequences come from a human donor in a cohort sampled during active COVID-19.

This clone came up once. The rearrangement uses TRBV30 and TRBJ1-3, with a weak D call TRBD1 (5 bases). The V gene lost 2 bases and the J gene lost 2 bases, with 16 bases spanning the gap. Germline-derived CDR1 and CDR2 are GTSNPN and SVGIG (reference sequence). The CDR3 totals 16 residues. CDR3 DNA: TGTGCCTGGAGTCCCTTTGGCCGGGGGGCTGGAAACACCATATATTTT. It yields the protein CAWSPFGRGAGNTIYF. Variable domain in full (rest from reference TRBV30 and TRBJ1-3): SQTIHQWPATLVQPVGSPLSLECTVEGTSNPNLYWYRQAAGRGLQLLFYSVGIGQISSEVPQNLSASRPQDRQFILSSKKLLLSDSGFYLCAWSPFGRGAGNTIYFGEGSWLTVV.

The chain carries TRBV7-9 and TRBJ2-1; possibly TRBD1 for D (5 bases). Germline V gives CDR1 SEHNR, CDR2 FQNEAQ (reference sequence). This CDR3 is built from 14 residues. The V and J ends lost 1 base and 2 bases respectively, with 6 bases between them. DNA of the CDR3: TGTGCCAGCAGCTTAGAGGGGACCTACAATGAGCAGTTCTTC. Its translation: CASSLEGTYNEQFF.

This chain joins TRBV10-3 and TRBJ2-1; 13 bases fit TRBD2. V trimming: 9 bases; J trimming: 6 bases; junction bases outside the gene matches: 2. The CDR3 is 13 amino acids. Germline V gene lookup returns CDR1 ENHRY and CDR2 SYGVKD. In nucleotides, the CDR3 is TGTGCCATGCGACTAGCGGGGGGCAATGAGCAGTTCTTC. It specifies CAMRLAGGNEQFF.

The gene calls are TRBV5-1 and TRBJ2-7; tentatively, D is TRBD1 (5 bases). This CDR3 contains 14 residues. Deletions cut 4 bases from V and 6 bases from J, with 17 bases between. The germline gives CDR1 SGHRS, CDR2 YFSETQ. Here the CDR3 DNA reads TGCGCCAGCAGCCCCGGATCGGACAAAACCGAGCAGTACTTC. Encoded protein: CASSPGSDKTEQYF.

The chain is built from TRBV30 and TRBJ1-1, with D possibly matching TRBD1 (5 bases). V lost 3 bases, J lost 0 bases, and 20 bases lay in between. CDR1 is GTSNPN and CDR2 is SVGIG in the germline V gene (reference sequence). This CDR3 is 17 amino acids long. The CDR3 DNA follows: TGTGCCTGGAGCCTGTTCAGGGTCCGGGTGTTGAACACTGAAGCTTTCTTT. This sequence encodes CAWSLFRVRVLNTEAFF.

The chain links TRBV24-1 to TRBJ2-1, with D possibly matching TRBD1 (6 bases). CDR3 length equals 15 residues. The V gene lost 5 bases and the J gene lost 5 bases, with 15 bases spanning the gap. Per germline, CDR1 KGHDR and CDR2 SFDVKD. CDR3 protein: CATSAVDRTNNEQFF. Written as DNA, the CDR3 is TGTGCCACCAGTGCTGTGGACAGAACGAACAATGAGCAGTTCTTC.

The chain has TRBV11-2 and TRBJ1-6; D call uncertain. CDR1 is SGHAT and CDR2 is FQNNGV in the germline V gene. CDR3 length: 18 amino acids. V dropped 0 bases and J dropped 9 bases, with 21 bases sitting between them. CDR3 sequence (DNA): TGTGCCAGCAGCTTAGAGGTCAATCGGGGAAGGAGTCGTTCACCCCTCCACTTT. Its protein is CASSLEVNRGRSRSPLHF.

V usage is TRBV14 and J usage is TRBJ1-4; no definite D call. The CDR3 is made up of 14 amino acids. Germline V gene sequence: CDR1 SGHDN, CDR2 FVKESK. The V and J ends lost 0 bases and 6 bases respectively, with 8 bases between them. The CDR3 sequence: CASSQDLYDEKLFF. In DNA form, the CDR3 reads TGTGCCAGCAGCCAAGATTTGTATGATGAAAAACTGTTTTTT.

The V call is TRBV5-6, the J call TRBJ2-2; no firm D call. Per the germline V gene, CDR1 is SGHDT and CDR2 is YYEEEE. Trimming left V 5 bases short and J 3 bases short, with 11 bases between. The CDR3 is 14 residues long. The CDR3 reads CASRSLRYTGELFF. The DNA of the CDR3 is TGTGCCAGCAGATCGCTCAGGTACACCGGGGAGCTGTTTTTT.

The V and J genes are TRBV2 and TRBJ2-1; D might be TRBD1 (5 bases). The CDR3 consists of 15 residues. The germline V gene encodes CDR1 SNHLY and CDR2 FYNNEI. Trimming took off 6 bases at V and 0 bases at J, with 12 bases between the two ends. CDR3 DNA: TGTGCCAGCAGCCGCAGGGTCAACTCCTACAATGAGCAGTTCTTC. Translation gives CASSRRVNSYNEQFF.

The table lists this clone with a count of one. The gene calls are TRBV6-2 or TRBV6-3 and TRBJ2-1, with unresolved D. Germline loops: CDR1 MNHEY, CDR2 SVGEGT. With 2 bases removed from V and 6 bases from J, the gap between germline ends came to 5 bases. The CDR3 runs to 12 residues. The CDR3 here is CASSYPGNEQFF. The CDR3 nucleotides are TGTGCCAGCAGTTACCCCGGCAATGAGCAGTTCTTC.

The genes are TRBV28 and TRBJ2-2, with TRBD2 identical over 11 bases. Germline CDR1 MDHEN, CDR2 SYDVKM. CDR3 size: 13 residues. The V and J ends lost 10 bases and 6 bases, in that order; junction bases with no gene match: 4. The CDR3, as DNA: TGTGCCACGGGACTAGCGGCTCCCGGGGAGCTGTTTTTT. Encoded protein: CATGLAAPGELFF.

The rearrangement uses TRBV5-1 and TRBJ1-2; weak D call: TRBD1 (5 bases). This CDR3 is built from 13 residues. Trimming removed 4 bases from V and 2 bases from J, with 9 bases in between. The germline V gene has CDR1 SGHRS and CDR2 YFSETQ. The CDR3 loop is CASSQGQNYGYTF. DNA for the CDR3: TGCGCCAGCAGCCAGGGTCAGAACTATGGCTACACCTTC. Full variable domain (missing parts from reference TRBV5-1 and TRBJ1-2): KAGVTQTPRYLIKTRGQQVTLSCSPISGHRSVSWYQQTPGQGLQFLFEYFSETQRNKGNFPGRFSGRQFSNSRSEMNVSTLELGDSALYLCASSQGQNYGYTFGSGTRLTVV.

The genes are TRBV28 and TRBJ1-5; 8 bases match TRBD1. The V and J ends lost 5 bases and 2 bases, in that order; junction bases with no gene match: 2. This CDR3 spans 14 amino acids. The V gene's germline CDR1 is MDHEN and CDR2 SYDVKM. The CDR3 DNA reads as TGTGCCAGCAGTATGGACAGGGGCAATCAGCCCCAGCATTTT. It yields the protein CASSMDRGNQPQHF.

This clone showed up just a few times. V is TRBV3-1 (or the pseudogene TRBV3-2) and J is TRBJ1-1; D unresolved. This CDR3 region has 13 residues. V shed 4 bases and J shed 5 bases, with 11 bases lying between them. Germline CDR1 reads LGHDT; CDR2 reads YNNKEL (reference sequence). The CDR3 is CASSPRGGTEAFF. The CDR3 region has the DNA TGTGCCAGCAGCCCCCGTGGCGGGACTGAAGCTTTCTTT.

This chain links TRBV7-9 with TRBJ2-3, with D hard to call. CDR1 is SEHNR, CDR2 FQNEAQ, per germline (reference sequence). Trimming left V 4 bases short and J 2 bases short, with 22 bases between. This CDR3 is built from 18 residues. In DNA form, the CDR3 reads TGTGCCAGCAGCTCAAGGATTGCCCGACAACGATCCACAGATACGCAGTATTTT. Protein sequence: CASSSRIARQRSTDTQYF.

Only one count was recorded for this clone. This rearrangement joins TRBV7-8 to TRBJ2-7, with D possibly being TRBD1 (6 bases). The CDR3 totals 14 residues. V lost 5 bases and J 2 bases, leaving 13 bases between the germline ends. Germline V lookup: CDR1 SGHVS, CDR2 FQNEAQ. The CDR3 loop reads CASSTNRDAYEQYF. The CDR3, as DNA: TGTGCCAGCAGCACCAACAGGGATGCCTACGAGCAGTACTTC. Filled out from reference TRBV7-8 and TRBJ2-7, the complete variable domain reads GAGVSQSPRYKVAKRGQDVALRCDPISGHVSLFWYQQALGQGPEFLTYFQNEAQLDKSGLPSDRFFAERPEGSVSTLKIQRTQQEDSAVYLCASSTNRDAYEQYFGPGTRLTVT.

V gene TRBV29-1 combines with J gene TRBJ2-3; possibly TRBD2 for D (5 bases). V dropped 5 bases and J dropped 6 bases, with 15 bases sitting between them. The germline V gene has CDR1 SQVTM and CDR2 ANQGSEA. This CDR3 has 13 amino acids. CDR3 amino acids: CSVQDSAKDTQYF. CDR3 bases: TGCAGCGTTCAGGATAGCGCGAAGGATACGCAGTATTTT.

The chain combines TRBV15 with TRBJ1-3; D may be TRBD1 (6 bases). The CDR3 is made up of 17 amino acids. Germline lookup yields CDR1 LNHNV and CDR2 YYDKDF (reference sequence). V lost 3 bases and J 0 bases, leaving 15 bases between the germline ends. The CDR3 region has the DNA TGTGCCACCAGCAGTTTGCGGACAGCCAACTCTGGAAACACCATATATTTT. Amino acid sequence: CATSSLRTANSGNTIYF.

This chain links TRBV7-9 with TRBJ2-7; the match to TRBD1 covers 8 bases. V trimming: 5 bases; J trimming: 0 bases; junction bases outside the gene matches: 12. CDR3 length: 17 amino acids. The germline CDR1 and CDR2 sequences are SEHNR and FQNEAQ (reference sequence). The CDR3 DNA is TGTGCCAGCAGCGGGCTGCCCGGGACAGGAACCTCCTACGAGCAGTACTTC. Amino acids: CASSGLPGTGTSYEQYF.

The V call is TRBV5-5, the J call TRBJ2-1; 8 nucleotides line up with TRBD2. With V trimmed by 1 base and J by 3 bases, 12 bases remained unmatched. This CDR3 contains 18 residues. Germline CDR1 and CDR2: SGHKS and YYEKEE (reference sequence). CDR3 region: CASSLSAAGGNYYNEQFF. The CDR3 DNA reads TGTGCCAGCAGCTTGTCGGCGGCGGGAGGAAACTACTACAATGAGCAGTTCTTC.

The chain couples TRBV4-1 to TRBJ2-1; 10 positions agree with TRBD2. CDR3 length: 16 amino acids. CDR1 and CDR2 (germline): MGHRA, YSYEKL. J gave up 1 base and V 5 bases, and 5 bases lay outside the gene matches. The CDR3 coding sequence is TGCGCCAGCAGCGATGAAGCGGGGGGGTCCTACAATGAGCAGTTCTTC. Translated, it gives CASSDEAGGSYNEQFF.

CDR3 coding DNA: TGTGCCAGCAGCCAAAATAGCGGCAGTTCTACGCAGTATTTT. Protein: CASSQNSGSSTQYF. This chain joins TRBV4-2 and TRBJ2-3, with a possible D match to TRBD2 (6 bases). Per germline, CDR1 LGHNA and CDR2 YNFKEQ. The CDR3 has 14 residues. V shed 2 bases and J shed 8 bases, with 14 bases lying between them.

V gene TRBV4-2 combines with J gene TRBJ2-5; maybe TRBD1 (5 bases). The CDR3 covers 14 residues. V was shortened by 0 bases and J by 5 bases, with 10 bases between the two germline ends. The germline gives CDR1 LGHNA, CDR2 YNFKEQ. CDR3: CASSQDREGETQYF. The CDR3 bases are TGTGCCAGCAGCCAAGACAGGGAAGGGGAGACCCAGTACTTC.

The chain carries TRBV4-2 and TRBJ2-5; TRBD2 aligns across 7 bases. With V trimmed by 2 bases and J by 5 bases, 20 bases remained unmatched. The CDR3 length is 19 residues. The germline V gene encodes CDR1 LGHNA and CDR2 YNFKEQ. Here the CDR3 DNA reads TGTGCCAGCAGCCAAACGGGACTACCGGAATCATACCGGCAGGAGACCCAGTACTTC. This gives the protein CASSQTGLPESYRQETQYF.

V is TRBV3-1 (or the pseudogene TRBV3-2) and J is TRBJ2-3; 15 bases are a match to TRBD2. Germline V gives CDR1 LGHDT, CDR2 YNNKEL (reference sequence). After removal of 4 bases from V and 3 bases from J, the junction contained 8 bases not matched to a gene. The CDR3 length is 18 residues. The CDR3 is CASSPPGLAGGITDTQYF. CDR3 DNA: TGTGCCAGCAGCCCGCCGGGACTAGCGGGAGGAATAACAGATACGCAGTATTTT.

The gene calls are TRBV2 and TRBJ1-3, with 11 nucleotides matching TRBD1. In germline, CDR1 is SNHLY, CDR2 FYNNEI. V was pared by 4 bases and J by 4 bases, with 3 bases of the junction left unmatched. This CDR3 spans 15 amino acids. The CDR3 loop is CASSGGTGGGNTIYF. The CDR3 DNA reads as TGTGCCAGCAGTGGCGGGACAGGGGGAGGAAACACCATATATTTT.